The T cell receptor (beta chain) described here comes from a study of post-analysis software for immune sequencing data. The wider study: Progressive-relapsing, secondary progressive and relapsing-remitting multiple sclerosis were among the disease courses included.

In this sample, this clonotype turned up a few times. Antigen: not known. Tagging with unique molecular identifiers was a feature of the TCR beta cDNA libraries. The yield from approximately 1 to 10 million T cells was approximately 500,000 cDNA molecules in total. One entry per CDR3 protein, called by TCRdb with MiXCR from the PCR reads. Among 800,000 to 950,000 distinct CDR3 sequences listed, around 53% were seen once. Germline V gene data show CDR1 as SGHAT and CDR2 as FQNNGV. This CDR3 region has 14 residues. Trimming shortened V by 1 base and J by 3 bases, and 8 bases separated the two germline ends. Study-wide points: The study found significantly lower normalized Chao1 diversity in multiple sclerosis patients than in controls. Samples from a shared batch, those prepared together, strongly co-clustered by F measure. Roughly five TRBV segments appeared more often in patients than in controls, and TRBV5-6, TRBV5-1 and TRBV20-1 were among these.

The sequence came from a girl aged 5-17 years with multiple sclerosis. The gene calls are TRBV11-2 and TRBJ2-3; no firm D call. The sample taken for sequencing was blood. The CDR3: CASSLGSLTDTQYF. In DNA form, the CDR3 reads TGTGCCAGCAGCTTAGGATCCTTGACAGATACGCAGTATTTT. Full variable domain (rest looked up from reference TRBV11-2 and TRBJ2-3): EAGVAQSPRYKIIEKRQSVAFWCNPISGHATLYWYQQILGQGPKLLIQFQNNGVVDDSQLPKDRFSAERLKGVDSTLKIQPAKLEDSAVYLCASSLGSLTDTQYFGPGTRLTVL.